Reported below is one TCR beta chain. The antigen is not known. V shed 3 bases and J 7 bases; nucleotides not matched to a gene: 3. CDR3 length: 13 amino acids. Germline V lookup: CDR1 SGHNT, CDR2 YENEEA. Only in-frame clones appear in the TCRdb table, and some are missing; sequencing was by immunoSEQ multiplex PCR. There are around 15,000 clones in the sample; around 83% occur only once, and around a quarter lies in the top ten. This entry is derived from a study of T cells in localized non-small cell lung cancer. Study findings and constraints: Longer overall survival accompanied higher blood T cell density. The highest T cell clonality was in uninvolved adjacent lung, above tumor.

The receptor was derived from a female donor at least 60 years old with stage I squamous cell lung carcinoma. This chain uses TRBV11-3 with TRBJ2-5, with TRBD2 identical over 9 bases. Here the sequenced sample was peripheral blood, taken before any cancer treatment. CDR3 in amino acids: CASSFTSGRTQYF. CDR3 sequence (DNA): TGTGCCAGCAGCTTTACTAGCGGGCGGACCCAGTACTTC.